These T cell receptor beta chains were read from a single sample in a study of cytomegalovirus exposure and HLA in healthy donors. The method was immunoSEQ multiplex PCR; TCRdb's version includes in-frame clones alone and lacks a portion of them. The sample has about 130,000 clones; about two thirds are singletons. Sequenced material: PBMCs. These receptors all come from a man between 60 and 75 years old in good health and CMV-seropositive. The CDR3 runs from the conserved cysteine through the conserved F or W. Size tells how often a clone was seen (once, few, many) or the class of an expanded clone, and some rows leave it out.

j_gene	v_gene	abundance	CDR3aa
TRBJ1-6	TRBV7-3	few	CASSLQYNSPLHF
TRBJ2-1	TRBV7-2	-	CASSSPAGGSDEQFF
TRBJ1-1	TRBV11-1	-	CASSRGVSYTEAFF
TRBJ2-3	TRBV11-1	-	CASSQAGAPLDTQYF
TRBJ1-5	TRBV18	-	CASSPRGQIPAQHF
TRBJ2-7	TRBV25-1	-	CASSEYSSAGVGEQYF
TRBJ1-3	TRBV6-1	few	CASSEARGQGTNTIYF
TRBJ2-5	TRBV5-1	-	CASTRETGETQYF
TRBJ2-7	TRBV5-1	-	CASSLAGSAYEQYF
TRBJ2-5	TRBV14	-	CASSQNYLGTQYF
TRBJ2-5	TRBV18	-	CASSPNSAGQETQYF
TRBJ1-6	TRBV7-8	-	CASTLVREMTPLHF
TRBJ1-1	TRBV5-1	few	CASSLIESNGEAFF
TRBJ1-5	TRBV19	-	CASSPKYRSGQPQHF
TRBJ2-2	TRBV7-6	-	CASSLLRLGGKQKLFF
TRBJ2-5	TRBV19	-	CASSIDTSETQYF
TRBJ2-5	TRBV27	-	CATRVNGQETQYF
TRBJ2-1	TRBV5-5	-	CASSFSDSSGRGNEQFF
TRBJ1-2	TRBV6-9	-	CANKPSGTGGANYGYTF
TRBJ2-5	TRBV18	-	CASSPPGQKETQYF
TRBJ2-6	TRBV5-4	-	CASSPGNRGLSGANVLTF
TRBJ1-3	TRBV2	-	CASLQDSGNTIYF
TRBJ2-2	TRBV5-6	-	CASSFGGSLPGELFF
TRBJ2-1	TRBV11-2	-	CASSLEFLLSYNEQFF
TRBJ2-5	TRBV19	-	CASSIASGGRETQYF
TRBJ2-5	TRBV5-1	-	CASSLAGGEETQYF
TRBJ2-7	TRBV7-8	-	CASSTRGDPYEQYF
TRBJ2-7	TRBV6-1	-	CASSGLIMWQYF
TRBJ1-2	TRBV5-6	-	CASSWGGGISYGYTF
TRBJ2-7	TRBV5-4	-	CASSWSGSYEQYF
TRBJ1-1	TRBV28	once	CASSLYPGRGYVNTEAFF
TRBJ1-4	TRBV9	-	CASSVRGGEKLFF
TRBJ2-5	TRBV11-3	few	CASSSGPGQETQYF
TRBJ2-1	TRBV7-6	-	CASSPRFTQENNEQFF
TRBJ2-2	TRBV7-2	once	CASTTEPGLTGELFF
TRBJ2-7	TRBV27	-	CASSLGGTKQYF
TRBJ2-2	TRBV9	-	CASSFSRETGELFF
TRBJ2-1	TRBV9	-	CASSAYTSANEQFF
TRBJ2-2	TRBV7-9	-	CASSWSGGSGTGELFF
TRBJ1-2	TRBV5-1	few	CASSLQRANYGYTF
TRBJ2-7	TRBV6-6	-	CASRGGQGLSYEQYF
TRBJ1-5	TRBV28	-	CASRLPGIDSNQPQHF
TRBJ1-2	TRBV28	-	CASSSLRGHGYTF